Presented here are 25 T cell receptor beta chains from one specimen sequenced in a study of blood T cell repertoires in COVID-19. Generated by immunoSEQ multiplex PCR, the TCRdb table keeps only in-frame clones and is missing some. The sample has over 70,000 clones, 91% seen once. The sample was peripheral blood. Receptors were obtained from a human donor with active COVID-19. The donor label of this sample is uncertain.

The J gene is TRBJ1-2, the V gene TRBV27; 7 bases line up with TRBD1. The V segment lost 4 bases and the J segment 2 bases; nucleotides outside the gene matches: 1. Germline loops: CDR1 MNHEY, CDR2 SMNVEV (reference sequence). This CDR3 has 13 residues. This CDR3 is CASSSGQNYGYTF. The CDR3, as DNA: TGTGCCAGCAGTTCGGGACAGAACTATGGCTACACCTTC.

V gene TRBV6-1 combines with J gene TRBJ2-7; possibly TRBD2 for D (5 bases). The CDR3 contains 14 residues. Trimming took off 2 bases at V and 1 base at J, with 9 bases between the two ends. Germline V lookup: CDR1 MNHNS, CDR2 SASEGT. The CDR3 coding sequence is TGTGCCAGCAGTGAAAGCGGCAGGTCCTACGAGCAGTACTTC. Protein product: CASSESGRSYEQYF.

V is TRBV19 and J is TRBJ1-2, with 10 bases fitting TRBD1. V gave up 5 bases and J gave up 10 bases; unmatched junction bases: 10. Germline lookup yields CDR1 LNHDA and CDR2 SQIVND (reference sequence). This CDR3 contains 14 residues. For the CDR3, the DNA is TGTGCCAGTAGTGTTGGACAGGGGGAGAATGACTACACCTTC. This translates into CASSVGQGENDYTF.

The V call is TRBV11-2, the J call TRBJ2-5, with D tentatively TRBD2 (6 bases). CDR3 size: 13 residues. CDR1 and CDR2 (germline): SGHAT, FQNNGV. The V end lost 5 bases, the J end lost 1 base, and 8 bases lay between the germline ends. In DNA, the CDR3 is TGTGCCAGCAGCGCCGGGAGCCAAGAGACCCAGTACTTC. It is translated as CASSAGSQETQYF. The whole variable domain, filled in from reference TRBV11-2 and TRBJ2-5, reads EAGVAQSPRYKIIEKRQSVAFWCNPISGHATLYWYQQILGQGPKLLIQFQNNGVVDDSQLPKDRFSAERLKGVDSTLKIQPAKLEDSAVYLCASSAGSQETQYFGPGTRLLVL.

The J gene is TRBJ2-3, the V gene TRBV18; 7 bases fit TRBD2. Germline-derived CDR1 and CDR2 are KGHSH and LQKENI. The CDR3 loop spans 16 amino acids. The trim removed 0 bases at V and 7 bases at J, leaving 10 bases unmatched. Here the CDR3 reads CASSPPTGGRVNTQYF. The CDR3 nucleotides read TGTGCCAGCTCACCACCGACGGGGGGACGCGTAAATACGCAGTATTTT.

This rearrangement joins TRBV5-1 to TRBJ1-6; tentative D call: TRBD1 (6 bases). The ends were cut back, 4 bases at V and 14 bases at J, with 16 bases in the middle. The CDR3 sequence is 13 residues long. The germline gives CDR1 SGHRS, CDR2 YFSETQ. As DNA, the CDR3 is TGCGCCAGCAGCAAAGGGGGGGTGGAGGCCCTCCACTTT. This sequence encodes CASSKGGVEALHF.

The chain combines TRBV7-9 with TRBJ2-7; the match to TRBD1 covers 8 bases. The CDR3 totals 17 residues. The V gene end was trimmed by 1 base and the J gene end by 4 bases; junction bases not matched to a gene: 12. Germline V lookup: CDR1 SEHNR, CDR2 FQNEAQ (reference sequence). Here the CDR3 reads CASSLDGPGQGGYEQYF. The CDR3 nucleotides are TGTGCCAGCAGCTTAGACGGACCTGGACAGGGTGGATACGAGCAGTACTTC. Drawing the rest from reference TRBV7-9 and TRBJ2-7, the complete variable domain is DTGVSQNPRHKITKRGQNVTFRCDPISEHNRLYWYRQTLGQGPEFLTYFQNEAQLEKSRLLSDRFSAERPKGSFSTLEIQRTEQGDSAMYLCASSLDGPGQGGYEQYFGPGTRLTVT.

The V call is TRBV4-2, the J call TRBJ2-7; 11 bases are shared with TRBD1. Trimming at V came to 0 bases and at J to 4 bases, leaving 5 bases not matched to a gene. This CDR3 is built from 16 residues. Germline loops: CDR1 LGHNA, CDR2 YNFKEQ. The CDR3 here is CASSQEAGTGGYEQYF. The CDR3 DNA sequence: TGTGCCAGCAGCCAAGAGGCTGGGACAGGGGGTTACGAGCAGTACTTC.

The chain employs TRBV3-1 (or the pseudogene TRBV3-2) and TRBJ2-3, with 15 bases identical to TRBD2. Trimming at V came to 6 bases and at J to 9 bases, leaving 4 bases not matched to a gene. The CDR3 covers 14 residues. The V gene's germline CDR1 is LGHDT and CDR2 YNNKEL (reference sequence). CDR3 in DNA: TGTGCCAGCAGGCGGACTAGCGGGGGGGCCACGCAGTATTTT. The encoded protein is CASRRTSGGATQYF.

Only one count was recorded for this clone. The chain combines TRBV27 with TRBJ1-2; TRBD1 aligns across 9 bases. The CDR3 is 14 amino acids. The germline V gene encodes CDR1 MNHEY and CDR2 SMNVEV (reference sequence). The V gene end was trimmed by 5 bases and the J gene end by 5 bases; junction bases not matched to a gene: 6. The CDR3 region is CASSVRQGGYGYTF. The CDR3 DNA reads as TGTGCCAGCAGTGTCCGACAGGGGGGGTATGGCTACACCTTC.

The V call is TRBV6-5, the J call TRBJ1-2; 10 nucleotides line up with TRBD1. The trim removed 1 base at V and 7 bases at J, leaving 3 bases unmatched. The length of the CDR3 is 14 residues. Germline loops: CDR1 MNHEY, CDR2 SVGAGI. The CDR3 DNA sequence: TGTGCCAGCAGTTACTTCGACAGGGGGCCTGGCTACACCTTC. It is translated as CASSYFDRGPGYTF.

The genes are TRBV6-6 and TRBJ2-1, with D perhaps TRBD1 (5 bases). The CDR3 runs 16 residues. CDR1 is MNHNY, CDR2 SVGAGI, per germline (reference sequence). The V end was cut by 5 bases, the J end by 3 bases, with 17 bases between. The DNA for the CDR3 is TGTGCCAGCAGTATCTTAGGGGCTCCCCTCTACAATGAGCAGTTCTTC. It codes for CASSILGAPLYNEQFF.

The V and J genes are TRBV6-5 and TRBJ1-1; weak D call: TRBD1 (5 bases). CDR3 length equals 15 residues. The V and J ends lost 6 bases and 0 bases respectively, with 14 bases between them. Germline-derived CDR1 and CDR2 are MNHEY and SVGAGI. CDR3 DNA sequence: TGTGCCAGCAGCCTCCTACAGGCGTTGAACACTGAAGCTTTCTTT. Translated: CASSLLQALNTEAFF.

J is TRBJ2-3 and V is TRBV5-4; D possibly corresponds to TRBD2 (5 bases). The CDR3 covers 13 residues. V lost 0 bases to trimming and J lost 9 bases, with 11 bases between them. Germline values: CDR1 SGHNT, CDR2 YYREEE (reference sequence). For the CDR3, the DNA is TGTGCCAGCAGCTTGGATAGAGAGGGAACGCAGTATTTT. It translates to CASSLDREGTQYF.

The chain is built from TRBV7-9 and TRBJ1-1; 8 bases map to TRBD1. Trimming removed 0 bases from V and 1 base from J; junction bases left unmatched: 1. The CDR3 contains 15 residues. Germline loops: CDR1 SEHNR, CDR2 FQNEAQ (reference sequence). The CDR3 nucleotides are TGTGCCAGCAGCTTAGCCGGGACAGGGAACACTGAAGCTTTCTTT. Its translation is CASSLAGTGNTEAFF.

The J gene is TRBJ2-2, the V gene TRBV19; the D gene is possibly TRBD1 (6 bases). V lost 10 bases, J lost 0 bases, and 15 bases lay in between. Germline V gene data show CDR1 as LNHDA and CDR2 as SQIVND (reference sequence). The CDR3 runs 15 residues. The CDR3 region has the DNA TGTGCCACGAACGACAGGTGGACGAACACCGGGGAGCTGTTTTTT. Its translation: CATNDRWTNTGELFF.

This clone appeared once. The rearrangement links TRBV28 to TRBJ1-4; a possible D gene is TRBD1 (5 bases). The CDR3 runs to 16 residues. The germline V gene encodes CDR1 MDHEN and CDR2 SYDVKM. V lost 5 bases to trimming and J lost 8 bases, with 21 bases between them. CDR3 protein: CASSPPDSPLGEKLFF. In DNA, the CDR3 is TGTGCCAGCAGTCCCCCCGACAGCCCGCTGGGGGAAAAACTGTTTTTT.

V usage is TRBV29-1 and J usage is TRBJ2-5; 10 bases agree with TRBD2. The V segment lost 5 bases and the J segment 4 bases; nucleotides outside the gene matches: 10. This CDR3 is built from 15 residues. CDR1 is SQVTM, CDR2 ANQGSEA, per germline. The CDR3 region has the DNA TGCAGCGTTACACGTACTGGGACTAGCGCAGAGACCCAGTACTTC. It codes for CSVTRTGTSAETQYF.

J is TRBJ2-5 and V is TRBV7-3; the D gene is possibly TRBD2 (6 bases). The CDR3 covers 14 residues. The germline gives CDR1 SGHTA, CDR2 FQGTGA. V lost 3 bases, J lost 5 bases, and 13 bases lay in between. For the CDR3, the DNA is TGTGCCAGCAGCTTTCACGGGACTGGTGAGACCCAGTACTTC. Translation gives CASSFHGTGETQYF.

J is TRBJ1-4 and V is TRBV5-8, with D uncertain. V lost 6 bases and J lost 8, with 20 bases in between. The CDR3 totals 15 residues. Germline V lookup: CDR1 SGHTS, CDR2 YDEGEE. As DNA, the CDR3 is TGTGCCAGCACTGGGTTGCGGGCCGGGGAGGAAAAACTGTTTTTT. Translated: CASTGLRAGEEKLFF.

The chain has TRBV5-5 and TRBJ2-1, with D possibly matching TRBD1 (5 bases). The CDR3 has 13 residues. The V gene lost 1 base and the J gene lost 9 bases, with 11 bases spanning the gap. Germline V gene data show CDR1 as SGHKS and CDR2 as YYEKEE (reference sequence). CDR3: CASSLLSTGEQFF. CDR3 coding DNA: TGTGCCAGCAGCTTGTTATCAACAGGTGAGCAGTTCTTC.

A single count supports this clone. J is TRBJ2-5 and V is TRBV7-9; maybe TRBD1 (6 bases). This CDR3 has 15 residues. V lost 5 bases to trimming and J lost 1 base, with 14 bases between them. Germline V gives CDR1 SEHNR, CDR2 FQNEAQ (reference sequence). The chain's CDR3 is CASSTPWTAQETQYF. The DNA for the CDR3 is TGTGCCAGCAGCACCCCTTGGACAGCCCAAGAGACCCAGTACTTC.

V and J are TRBV5-1 and TRBJ2-7; 7 positions agree with TRBD2. The CDR3 runs 14 residues. Germline CDR1 is SGHRS and CDR2 is YFSETQ. The junction had 2 bases not matched to a gene; V was cut back by 2 bases and J by 0 bases. The CDR3 protein is CASSLGGGSYEQYF. The CDR3 DNA reads as TGCGCCAGCAGCTTAGGCGGGGGCTCCTACGAGCAGTACTTC. The entire variable domain, with the rest obtained from reference TRBV5-1 and TRBJ2-7, is as follows: KAGVTQTPRYLIKTRGQQVTLSCSPISGHRSVSWYQQTPGQGLQFLFEYFSETQRNKGNFPGRFSGRQFSNSRSEMNVSTLELGDSALYLCASSLGGGSYEQYFGPGTRLTVT.

The chain uses TRBV3-1 (or the pseudogene TRBV3-2) and TRBJ2-1; D is possibly TRBD1 (6 bases). This CDR3 spans 13 amino acids. V gave up 0 bases and J gave up 10 bases, with 10 bases separating them. The germline gives CDR1 LGHDT, CDR2 YNNKEL (reference sequence). This CDR3 is CASSQDGGSEQFF. The CDR3 region has the DNA TGTGCCAGCAGCCAAGATGGGGGCTCCGAGCAGTTCTTC.

The genes are TRBV6-5 and TRBJ1-1; 8 positions match TRBD1. From germline, CDR1 is MNHEY and CDR2 SVGAGI. V dropped 6 bases and J dropped 1; count of bases not matched to a gene: 1. This CDR3 has 13 amino acids. CDR3 sequence (DNA): TGTGCCAGCAGAGACAGGGGGAACACTGAAGCTTTCTTT. It translates to CASRDRGNTEAFF.